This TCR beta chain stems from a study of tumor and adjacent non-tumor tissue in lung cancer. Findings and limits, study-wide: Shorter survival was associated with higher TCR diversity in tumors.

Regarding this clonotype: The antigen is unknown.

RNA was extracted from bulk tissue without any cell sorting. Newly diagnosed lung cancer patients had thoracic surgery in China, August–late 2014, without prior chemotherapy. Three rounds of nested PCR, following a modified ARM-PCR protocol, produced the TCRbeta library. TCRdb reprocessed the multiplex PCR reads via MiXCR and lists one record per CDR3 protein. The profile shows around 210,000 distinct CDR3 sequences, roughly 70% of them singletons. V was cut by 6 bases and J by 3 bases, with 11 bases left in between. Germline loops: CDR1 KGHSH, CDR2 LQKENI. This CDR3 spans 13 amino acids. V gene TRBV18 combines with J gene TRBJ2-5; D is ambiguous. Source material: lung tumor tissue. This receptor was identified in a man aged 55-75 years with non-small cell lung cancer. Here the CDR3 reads CASSNLLEETQYF. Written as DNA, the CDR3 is TGTGCCAGCTCTAACCTCCTCGAAGAGACCCAGTACTTC.